This TCR beta chain was found in a study of post-analysis software for immune sequencing data. Study-level information: The patients showed relapsing-remitting, secondary progressive and progressive-relapsing multiple sclerosis courses.

Study observations and caveats: In multiple sclerosis, normalized Chao1 diversity was significantly below that of controls. Relative to controls, patients had five TRBV segments at higher frequency, with TRBV5-6, TRBV5-1 and TRBV20-1 among these. Same-batch samples co-clustered strongly by F measure.

Tagging with unique molecular identifiers was a feature of the TCR beta cDNA libraries. From the PCR reads, TCRdb called clonotypes with MiXCR, one entry per CDR3 protein. The repertoire holds 250,000 to 300,000 distinct CDR3 sequences, with 36% as singletons. On this clonotype itself: The antigen is not known.

Germline loops: CDR1 SGHTA, CDR2 FQGNSA. V was trimmed by 6 bases and J by 0 bases, leaving 12 bases between them. The CDR3 length is 14 residues. V gene TRBV7-2 combines with J gene TRBJ2-7; D possibly corresponds to TRBD1 (5 bases). Sequencing was carried out using blood. The receptor's source is a girl aged 10 to 17 with multiple sclerosis. This chain's CDR3 is CASSQGRSSYEQYF. The DNA of the CDR3 is TGTGCCAGCAGTCAGGGCCGGAGCTCCTACGAGCAGTACTTC. Full variable domain (outside the CDR3, taken from reference TRBV7-2 and TRBJ2-7): GAGVSQSPSNKVTEKGKDVELRCDPISGHTALYWYRQSLGQGLEFLIYFQGNSAPDKSGLPSDRFSAERTGGSVSTLTIQRTQQEDSAVYLCASSQGRSSYEQYFGPGTRLTVT.